This T cell receptor beta chain was identified during a study of blood T cell repertoires in COVID-19 (dated by TCRdb to the early 2020s). For the wider study: Samples from collaborators originated in the United States, Italy and Spain and spanned both the acute and convalescent phases of COVID-19. The material from the prospective study consisted of cDNA or gDNA derived from T cells, B-cell-depleted T cells, or PBMCs. The sample metadata nearly always contained a de-identified subject ID, COVID-19 status, age in years and sex. Where available, HLA class I and class II types were obtained from metadata supplied by the sample provider rather than from assay-based typing. The repertoires were made available in a free public database intended to serve as a resource for research on the immune response to SARS-CoV-2. Subjects who had been exposed to COVID-19, were actively infected with it, or had recovered from it provided the deeply sampled blood TCRbeta repertoires that made up the dataset. The samples were drawn from the first 160 participants of the ongoing ImmuneRACE study and from over a thousand subjects provided by 6 global collaborators. Overall results and qualifications from the work: How much clinical and demographic metadata was included differed by source and by participant, and the metadata was provided uncurated.

This clone appeared once. Its antigen is unknown. Base qualities are not recorded, but no much larger clone differs from it by a single base. Trimming leaves V shorter by 1 base and J shorter by 9 bases, with the junction holding 5 bases beyond the gene matches. The CDR3, from cysteine to phenylalanine, totals 16 residues. Just the 48-base CDR3 DNA is kept, in frame starting at base 1. CDR1 MNHEY and CDR2 SMNVEV were looked up in the germline V gene (reference sequence). Whole blood was collected in K2EDTA tubes by collaborating institutions according to the institutions' own protocols. For TCRbeta analysis, collaborators shipped samples in one of three forms: frozen whole blood, isolated PBMCs, or DNA extracted from either of those sample types. TCRbeta CDR3 regions were amplified from genomic DNA using the immunoSEQ Assay, a bias-controlled multiplex PCR. The study's own analysis went as follows. Nucleated cell counts per sample were estimated from amplification of reference gene primers within the assay. To quantify the absolute abundance of each unique TCRbeta CDR3 rearrangement, sequence reads were collapsed and filtered. For each sample, productive Simpson clonality was calculated as the square root of Simpson's diversity index over productive rearrangements. TCRdb took over this immuneACCESS table, retaining in-frame rearrangements with V and J assigned. Such tables are incomplete; in checked studies, under half of the missing clones stem from an unresolved V gene, and the remainder is unexplained. The V and J calls and clone size come from that table; D and trimming were worked out from the DNA. Counted in this sample were about 210,000 clones; 84% of them appeared once. The ten largest clonotypes hold 7.5% to 8% of the sample.

The chain uses TRBV27 and TRBJ1-6; 11 bases in between match TRBD1. This receptor was taken from a woman aged 45-59 years with active or convalescent COVID-19. The sample was peripheral blood. The CDR3 protein sequence reads: CASSLYGTGGFSPLHF. The sequenced DNA is TGTGCCAGCAGTTTATATGGGACAGGGGGATTTTCACCCCTCCACTTT.